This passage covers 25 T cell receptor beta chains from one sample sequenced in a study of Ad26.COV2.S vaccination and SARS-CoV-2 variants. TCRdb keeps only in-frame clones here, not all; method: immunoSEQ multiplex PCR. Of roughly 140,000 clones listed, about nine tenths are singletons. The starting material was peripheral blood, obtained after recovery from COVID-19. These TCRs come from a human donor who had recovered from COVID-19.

CDR3 coding DNA: TGTGCCAGCTCCCGGGACGCGGACACCGGGGAGCTGTTTTTT. It encodes CASSRDADTGELFF. The J gene is TRBJ2-2, the V gene TRBV18; possibly TRBD1 or TRBD2 for D (5 bases each). Germline V lookup: CDR1 KGHSH, CDR2 LQKENI. V was shortened by 6 bases and J by 3 bases, with 11 bases between the two germline ends. The CDR3 covers 14 residues.

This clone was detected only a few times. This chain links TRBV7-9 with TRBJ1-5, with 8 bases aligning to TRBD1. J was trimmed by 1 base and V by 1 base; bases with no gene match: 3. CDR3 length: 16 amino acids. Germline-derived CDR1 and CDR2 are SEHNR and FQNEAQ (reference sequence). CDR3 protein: CASSLGQGKSNQPQHF. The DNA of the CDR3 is TGTGCCAGCAGCTTAGGACAGGGGAAGAGCAATCAGCCCCAGCATTTT. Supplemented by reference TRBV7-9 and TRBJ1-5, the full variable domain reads DTGVSQNPRHKITKRGQNVTFRCDPISEHNRLYWYRQTLGQGPEFLTYFQNEAQLEKSRLLSDRFSAERPKGSFSTLEIQRTEQGDSAMYLCASSLGQGKSNQPQHFGDGTRLSIL.

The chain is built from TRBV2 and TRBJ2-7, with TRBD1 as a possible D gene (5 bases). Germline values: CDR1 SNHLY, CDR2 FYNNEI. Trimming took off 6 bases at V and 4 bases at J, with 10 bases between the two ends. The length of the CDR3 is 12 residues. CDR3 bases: TGTGCCAGCAGCGAAAAGGGGTACGAGCAGTACTTC. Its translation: CASSEKGYEQYF. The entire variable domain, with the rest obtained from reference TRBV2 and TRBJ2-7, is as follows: EPEVTQTPSHQVTQMGQEVILRCVPISNHLYFYWYRQILGQKVEFLVSFYNNEISEKSEIFDDQFSVERPDGSNFTLKIRSTKLEDSAMYFCASSEKGYEQYFGPGTRLTVT.

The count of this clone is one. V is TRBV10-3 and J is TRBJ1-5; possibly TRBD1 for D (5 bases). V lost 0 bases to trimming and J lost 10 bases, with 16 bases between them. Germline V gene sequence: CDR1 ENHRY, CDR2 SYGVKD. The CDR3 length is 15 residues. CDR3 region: CAISESTAARGPQHF. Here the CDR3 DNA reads TGTGCCATCAGTGAGTCGACAGCCGCTCGAGGCCCCCAGCATTTT.

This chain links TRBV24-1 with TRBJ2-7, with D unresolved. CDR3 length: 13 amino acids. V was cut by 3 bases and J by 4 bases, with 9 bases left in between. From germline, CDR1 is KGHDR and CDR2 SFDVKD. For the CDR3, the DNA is TGTGCCACCAGTGATCCCGACCGGTACGAGCAGTACTTC. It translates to CATSDPDRYEQYF.

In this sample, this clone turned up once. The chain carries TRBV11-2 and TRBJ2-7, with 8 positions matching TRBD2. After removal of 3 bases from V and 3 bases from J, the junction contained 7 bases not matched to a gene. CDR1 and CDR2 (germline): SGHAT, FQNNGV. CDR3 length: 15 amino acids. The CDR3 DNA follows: TGTGCCAGCAGCTTGGCGGGGGGACTATTCTACGAGCAGTACTTC. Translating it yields CASSLAGGLFYEQYF.

The CDR3 here is CASSYSPATTYGYTF. CDR3 sequence (DNA): TGTGCCAGCAGTTACTCGCCAGCGACCACCTATGGCTACACCTTC. V is TRBV6-5 and J is TRBJ1-2; no clear D. Trimming pared 0 bases from V and 4 bases from J, leaving 12 bases between. Per the germline V gene, CDR1 is MNHEY and CDR2 is SVGAGI. The CDR3 is 15 residues long.

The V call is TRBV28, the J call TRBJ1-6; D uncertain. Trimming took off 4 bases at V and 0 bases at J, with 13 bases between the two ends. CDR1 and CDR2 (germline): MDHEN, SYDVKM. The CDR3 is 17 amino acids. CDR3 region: CASSYPLGSSYNSPLHF. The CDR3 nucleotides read TGTGCCAGCAGTTACCCCCTAGGGAGCTCCTATAATTCACCCCTCCACTTT.

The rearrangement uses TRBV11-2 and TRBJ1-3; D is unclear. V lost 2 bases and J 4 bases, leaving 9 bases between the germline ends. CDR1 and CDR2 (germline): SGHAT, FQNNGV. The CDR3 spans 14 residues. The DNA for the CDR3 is TGTGCCAGCAGCTTAATCGAGCGGGGAAACACCATATATTTT. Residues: CASSLIERGNTIYF.

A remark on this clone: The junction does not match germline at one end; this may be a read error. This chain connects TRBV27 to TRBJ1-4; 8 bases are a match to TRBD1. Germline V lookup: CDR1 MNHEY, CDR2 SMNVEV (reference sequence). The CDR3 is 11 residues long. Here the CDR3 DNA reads TGTGCCACCTCAGGGGGGACAGGCCTCCTTTTT. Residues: CATSGGTGLLF.

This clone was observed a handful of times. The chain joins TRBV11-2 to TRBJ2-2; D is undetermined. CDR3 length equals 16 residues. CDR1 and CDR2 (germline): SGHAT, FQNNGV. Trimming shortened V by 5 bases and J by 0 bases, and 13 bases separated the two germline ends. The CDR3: CASSGAADANTGELFF. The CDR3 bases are TGTGCCAGCAGCGGTGCGGCAGACGCGAACACCGGGGAGCTGTTTTTT. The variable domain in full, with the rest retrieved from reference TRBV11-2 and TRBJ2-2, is EAGVAQSPRYKIIEKRQSVAFWCNPISGHATLYWYQQILGQGPKLLIQFQNNGVVDDSQLPKDRFSAERLKGVDSTLKIQPAKLEDSAVYLCASSGAADANTGELFFGEGSRLTVL.

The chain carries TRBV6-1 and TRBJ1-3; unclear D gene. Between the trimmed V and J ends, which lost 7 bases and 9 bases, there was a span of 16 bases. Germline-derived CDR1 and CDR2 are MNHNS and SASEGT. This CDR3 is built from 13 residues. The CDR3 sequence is CASTPGESGTIYF. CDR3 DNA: TGTGCCAGCACCCCTGGAGAGTCCGGCACCATATATTTT.

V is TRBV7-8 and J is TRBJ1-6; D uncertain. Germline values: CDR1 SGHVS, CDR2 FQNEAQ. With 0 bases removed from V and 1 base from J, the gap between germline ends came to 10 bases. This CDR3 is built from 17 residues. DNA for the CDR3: TGTGCCAGCAGCTTAGCCCAAAAGGGTTCCTATAATTCACCCCTCCACTTT. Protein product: CASSLAQKGSYNSPLHF.

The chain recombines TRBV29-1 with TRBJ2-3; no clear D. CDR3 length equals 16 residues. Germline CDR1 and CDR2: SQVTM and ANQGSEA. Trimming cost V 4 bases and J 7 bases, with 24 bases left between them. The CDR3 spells CSVVLFPPSFSYTQYF. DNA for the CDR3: TGCAGCGTTGTCCTATTTCCACCCAGTTTTTCCTATACGCAGTATTTT.

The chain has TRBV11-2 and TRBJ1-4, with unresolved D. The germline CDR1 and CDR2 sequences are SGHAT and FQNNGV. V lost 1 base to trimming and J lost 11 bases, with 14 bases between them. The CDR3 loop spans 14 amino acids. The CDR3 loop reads CASSLVSGGRKLFF. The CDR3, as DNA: TGTGCCAGCAGCTTAGTTTCAGGTGGTAGGAAACTGTTTTTT.

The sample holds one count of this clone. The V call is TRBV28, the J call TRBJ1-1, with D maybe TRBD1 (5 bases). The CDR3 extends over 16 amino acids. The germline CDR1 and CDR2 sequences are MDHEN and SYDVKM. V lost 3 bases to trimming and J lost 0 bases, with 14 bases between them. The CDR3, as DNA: TGTGCCAGCAGTTTCCCCCGAAGAGGGGTGAACACTGAAGCTTTCTTT. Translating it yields CASSFPRRGVNTEAFF.

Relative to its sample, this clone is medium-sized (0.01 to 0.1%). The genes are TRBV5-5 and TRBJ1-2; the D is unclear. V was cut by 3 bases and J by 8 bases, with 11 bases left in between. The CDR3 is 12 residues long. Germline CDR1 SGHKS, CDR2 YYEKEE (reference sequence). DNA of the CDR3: TGTGCCAGCAGCTCCGATTGGACCGGCTACACCTTC. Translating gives CASSSDWTGYTF.

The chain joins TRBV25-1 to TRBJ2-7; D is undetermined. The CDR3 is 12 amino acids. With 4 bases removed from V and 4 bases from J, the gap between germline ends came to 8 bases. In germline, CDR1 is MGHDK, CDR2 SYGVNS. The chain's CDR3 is CASSAQNYEQYF. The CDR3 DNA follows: TGTGCCAGCAGTGCCCAAAATTACGAGCAGTACTTC.

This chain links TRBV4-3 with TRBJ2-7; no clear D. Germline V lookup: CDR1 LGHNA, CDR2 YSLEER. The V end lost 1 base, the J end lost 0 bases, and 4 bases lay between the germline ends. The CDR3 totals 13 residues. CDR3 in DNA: TGCGCCAGCAGCCAAGTCGGCTCCTACGAGCAGTACTTC. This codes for CASSQVGSYEQYF.

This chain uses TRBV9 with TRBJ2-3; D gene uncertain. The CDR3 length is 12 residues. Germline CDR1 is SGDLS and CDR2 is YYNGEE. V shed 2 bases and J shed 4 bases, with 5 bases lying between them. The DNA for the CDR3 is TGTGCCAGCAGCGTGTCGGCAGATACGCAGTATTTT. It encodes CASSVSADTQYF.

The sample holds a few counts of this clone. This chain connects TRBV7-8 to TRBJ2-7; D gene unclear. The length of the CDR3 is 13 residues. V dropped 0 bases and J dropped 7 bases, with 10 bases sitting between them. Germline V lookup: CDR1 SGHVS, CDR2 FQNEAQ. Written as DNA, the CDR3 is TGTGCCAGCAGCTTAGCGCTGGCGACTGAGCAGTACTTC. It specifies CASSLALATEQYF. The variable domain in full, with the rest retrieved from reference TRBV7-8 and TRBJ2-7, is GAGVSQSPRYKVAKRGQDVALRCDPISGHVSLFWYQQALGQGPEFLTYFQNEAQLDKSGLPSDRFFAERPEGSVSTLKIQRTQQEDSAVYLCASSLALATEQYFGPGTRLTVT.

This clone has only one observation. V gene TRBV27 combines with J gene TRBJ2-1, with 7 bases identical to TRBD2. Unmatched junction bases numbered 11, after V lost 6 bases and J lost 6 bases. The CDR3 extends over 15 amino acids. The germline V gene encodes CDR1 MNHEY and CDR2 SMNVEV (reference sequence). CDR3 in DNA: TGTGCCAGCAGCCCCGGGCTAGCGGTGGGCAATGAGCAGTTCTTC. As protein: CASSPGLAVGNEQFF.

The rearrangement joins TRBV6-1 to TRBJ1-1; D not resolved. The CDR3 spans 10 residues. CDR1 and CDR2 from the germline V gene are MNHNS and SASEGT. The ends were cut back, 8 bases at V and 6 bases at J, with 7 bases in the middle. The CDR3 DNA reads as TGTGCCAGCCAGGAGGCTGAAGCTTTCTTT. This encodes CASQEAEAFF.

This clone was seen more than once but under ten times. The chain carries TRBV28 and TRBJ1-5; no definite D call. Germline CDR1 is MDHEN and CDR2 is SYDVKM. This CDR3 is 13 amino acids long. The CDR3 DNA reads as TGTCTAACCGCGACACTTCGGAATCAGCCCCAGCATTTT. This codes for CLTATLRNQPQHF.

This chain's CDR3 is CASSLAMSADTQYF. As DNA, the CDR3 is TGTGCCAGCAGCTTAGCGATGTCCGCAGATACGCAGTATTTT. The gene calls are TRBV7-9 and TRBJ2-3; no clear D. The CDR3 is 14 residues long. V was trimmed by 0 bases and J by 4 bases, leaving 8 bases between them. The V gene's germline CDR1 is SEHNR and CDR2 FQNEAQ (reference sequence).